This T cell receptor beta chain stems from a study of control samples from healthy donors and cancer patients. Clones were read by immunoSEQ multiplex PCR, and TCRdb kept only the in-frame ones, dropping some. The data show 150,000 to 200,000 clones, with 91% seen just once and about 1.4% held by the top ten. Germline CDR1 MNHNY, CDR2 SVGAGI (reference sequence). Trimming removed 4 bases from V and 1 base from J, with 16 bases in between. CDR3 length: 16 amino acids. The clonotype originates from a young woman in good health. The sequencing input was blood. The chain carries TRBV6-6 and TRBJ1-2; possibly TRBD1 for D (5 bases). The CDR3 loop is CASSSPRGGGNYGYTF. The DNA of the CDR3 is TGTGCCAGCAGTTCCCCCCGGGGGGGTGGTAACTATGGCTACACCTTC.